These 17 T cell receptor beta chains were sequenced from one sample in a study of cytomegalovirus exposure and HLA in healthy donors. Clones were read by immunoSEQ multiplex PCR, and TCRdb kept only the in-frame ones, dropping some. The sample lists 68,000 or so clones; 95% to 97% were seen once. Sequencing was carried out using PBMCs. Every receptor here comes from a man between 18 and 35 years old in good health and CMV-seronegative.

The V and J genes are TRBV7-9 and TRBJ2-7; D is ambiguous. The CDR3 runs to 12 residues. V was shortened by 6 bases and J by 7 bases, with 13 bases between the two germline ends. Germline assignment: CDR1 SEHNR and CDR2 FQNEAQ (reference sequence). Here the CDR3 reads CASRAVNGEQYF. The CDR3 DNA reads TGTGCCAGCAGGGCCGTTAACGGGGAGCAGTACTTC.

CDR3 loop: CASSLYDTEAFF. As DNA, the CDR3 is TGCGCCAGCAGCTTGTATGACACTGAAGCTTTCTTT. The V and J genes are TRBV5-1 and TRBJ1-1; D remains unclear. The CDR3 extends over 12 amino acids. CDR1 and CDR2 from the germline V gene are SGHRS and YFSETQ. V lost 1 base and J 3 bases, leaving 4 bases between the germline ends.

This chain links TRBV30 with TRBJ2-2, with 8 bases aligning to TRBD1. The germline V gene has CDR1 GTSNPN and CDR2 SVGIG (reference sequence). CDR3 length equals 19 residues. J gave up 5 bases and V 3 bases, and 20 bases lay outside the gene matches. The CDR3 protein is CAWSGQGSRSGRWTGELFF. The CDR3 DNA follows: TGTGCCTGGAGCGGACAGGGCTCTAGGTCTGGGCGGTGGACCGGGGAGCTGTTTTTT.

The chain uses TRBV2 and TRBJ2-7; 11 positions agree with TRBD2. The germline V gene encodes CDR1 SNHLY and CDR2 FYNNEI. V dropped 5 bases and J dropped 4; count of bases not matched to a gene: 4. CDR3 length: 14 residues. The CDR3 DNA follows: TGTGCCAGCAGTAATAGCGGGAGGGCTTACGAGCAGTACTTC. Translation gives CASSNSGRAYEQYF.

This chain links TRBV2 with TRBJ1-2; 7 nucleotides match TRBD1. This CDR3 spans 15 amino acids. Unmatched junction bases numbered 6, after V lost 2 bases and J lost 3 bases. CDR1 is SNHLY and CDR2 is FYNNEI in the germline V gene. CDR3 bases: TGTGCCAGCAGTGAACGTCCAGGGGGTGACTATGGCTACACCTTC. Translation: CASSERPGGDYGYTF.

This chain links TRBV28 with TRBJ2-5, with D unclear. Germline CDR1 is MDHEN and CDR2 is SYDVKM. The CDR3 runs 11 residues. Trimming removed 4 bases at V and 5 bases at J, with 5 bases between. CDR3 region: CASSSYETQYF. The CDR3 coding sequence is TGTGCCAGCAGTTCCTATGAGACCCAGTACTTC. The full variable domain, its missing parts supplied by reference TRBV28 and TRBJ2-5, is DVKVTQSSRYLVKRTGEKVFLECVQDMDHENMFWYRQDPGLGLRLIYFSYDVKMKEKGDIPEGYSVSREKKERFSLILESASTNQTSMYLCASSSYETQYFGPGTRLLVL.

This clone was seen once. J is TRBJ2-4 and V is TRBV28; maybe TRBD1 (6 bases). V lost 5 bases, J lost 2 bases, and 22 bases lay in between. This CDR3 has 18 residues. Per the germline V gene, CDR1 is MDHEN and CDR2 is SYDVKM. CDR3 nucleotide sequence: TGTGCCAGCAGTCCCTACATCGCGGACAGCGTATCCAAAAACATTCAGTACTTC. Translating gives CASSPYIADSVSKNIQYF.

This chain links TRBV7-3 with TRBJ2-3, with TRBD2 as a possible D gene (5 bases). V was trimmed by 5 bases and J by 4 bases, leaving 16 bases between them. This CDR3 has 15 amino acids. The germline CDR1 and CDR2 sequences are SGHTA and FQGTGA. The CDR3 DNA is TGTGCCAGCAGCCCATCCCCCTCTAGCCCAGATACGCAGTATTTT. It translates to CASSPSPSSPDTQYF.

This chain joins TRBV19 and TRBJ2-7; TRBD2 matches at 8 bases. With V trimmed by 3 bases and J by 2 bases, 3 bases remained unmatched. The CDR3 covers 14 residues. Per germline, CDR1 LNHDA and CDR2 SQIVND (reference sequence). CDR3 bases: TGTGCCAGTAGTATCACTAGCGGTGCCTACGAGCAGTACTTC. Encoded protein: CASSITSGAYEQYF.

V is TRBV9 and J is TRBJ2-2; D is undetermined. This CDR3 spans 14 amino acids. Germline V gene lookup returns CDR1 SGDLS and CDR2 YYNGEE. V lost 3 bases and J lost 4, with 10 bases in between. CDR3 DNA sequence: TGTGCCAGCAGCGCAGATACCGCCACCGGGGAGCTGTTTTTT. Protein product: CASSADTATGELFF.

The rearrangement joins TRBV12-5 to TRBJ2-1; D is ambiguous. This CDR3 has 14 amino acids. Germline CDR1 is LGHNT and CDR2 is FRNRAP. V lost 1 base and J 4 bases, leaving 8 bases between the germline ends. As DNA, the CDR3 is TGTGCTAGTGGTTTGGGTGCCGGTTACAATGAGCAGTTCTTC. As protein: CASGLGAGYNEQFF.

The genes are TRBV2 and TRBJ2-5; the D gene is possibly TRBD1 (5 bases). The germline V and J ends were trimmed by 6 bases and 4 bases, with 6 bases remaining between them. The CDR3 runs 11 residues. Germline-derived CDR1 and CDR2 are SNHLY and FYNNEI. DNA for the CDR3: TGTGCCAGCAGCCAGGGAGAGACCCAGTACTTC. Its protein is CASSQGETQYF.

The chain recombines TRBV13 with TRBJ2-1; 7 bases match TRBD2. There are 14 residues in the CDR3. J lost 4 bases, V lost 2 bases, and 2 bases had no gene match. Germline V CDR1 and CDR2: PRHDT, FYEKMQ (reference sequence). The CDR3 DNA is TGTGCCAGCAGCTTACAGCGGGGATACAATGAGCAGTTCTTC. Translated: CASSLQRGYNEQFF.

The chain combines TRBV20-1 with TRBJ2-7, with TRBD2 as a possible D gene (6 bases). The V end was cut by 5 bases, the J end by 9 bases, with 14 bases between. CDR1 DFQATT and CDR2 SNEGSKA come from the germline V gene (reference sequence). The CDR3 contains 11 residues. The CDR3 coding sequence is TGCAGTGCTCTCCTAGCGCAAGGGCAGTACTTC. It is translated as CSALLAQGQYF.

The V gene is TRBV6-1, the J gene TRBJ1-5, with D possibly TRBD1 on 6 matching bases. CDR3 length: 13 residues. Germline lookup yields CDR1 MNHNS and CDR2 SASEGT. V shed 4 bases and J shed 4 bases, with 8 bases lying between them. As DNA, the CDR3 is TGTGCCAGCAGTGGACAGGAGAATCAGCCCCAGCATTTT. Protein product: CASSGQENQPQHF.

The chain recombines TRBV28 with TRBJ2-5; D might be TRBD2 (6 bases). The CDR3 covers 14 residues. Deletions cut 5 bases from V and 2 bases from J, with 12 bases between. The germline V gene has CDR1 MDHEN and CDR2 SYDVKM. The CDR3 sequence: CASSPAEGQETQYF. CDR3 nucleotides: TGTGCCAGCAGTCCAGCGGAGGGACAAGAGACCCAGTACTTC.

The chain combines TRBV30 with TRBJ1-1; TRBD1 aligns across 10 bases. The CDR3 totals 12 residues. The V segment lost 2 bases and the J segment 9 bases; nucleotides outside the gene matches: 3. The germline V gene encodes CDR1 GTSNPN and CDR2 SVGIG (reference sequence). The CDR3 DNA sequence: TGTGCCTGGAGTCGGGACAGGGGTAAAGCTTTCTTT. Protein sequence: CAWSRDRGKAFF. The full variable domain, with the rest looked up from reference TRBV30 and TRBJ1-1, is SQTIHQWPATLVQPVGSPLSLECTVEGTSNPNLYWYRQAAGRGLQLLFYSVGIGQISSEVPQNLSASRPQDRQFILSSKKLLLSDSGFYLCAWSRDRGKAFFGQGTRLTVV.